This T cell receptor (beta chain) was captured in a study of identical twins. TCRdb fed the 5' RACE reads into MiXCR, producing one record per CDR3 protein. Of under 900,000 distinct CDR3 sequences listed, over 9% are singletons. Germline trimming cut 10 bases from V and 10 bases from J; bases unmatched to any gene: 3. This CDR3 contains 9 residues. Germline V lookup: CDR1 SEHNR, CDR2 FQNEAQ (reference sequence). This same sample was also part of a study on yellow fever vaccine responses in identical twins.

J is TRBJ1-1 and V is TRBV7-9, with TRBD1 matching 7 bases. The clonotype comes from a woman aged 18-30 years in good health. The source material was PBMCs. CDR3 loop: CATQGGAFF. In DNA, the CDR3 is TGTGCCACCCAGGGGGGAGCTTTCTTT.